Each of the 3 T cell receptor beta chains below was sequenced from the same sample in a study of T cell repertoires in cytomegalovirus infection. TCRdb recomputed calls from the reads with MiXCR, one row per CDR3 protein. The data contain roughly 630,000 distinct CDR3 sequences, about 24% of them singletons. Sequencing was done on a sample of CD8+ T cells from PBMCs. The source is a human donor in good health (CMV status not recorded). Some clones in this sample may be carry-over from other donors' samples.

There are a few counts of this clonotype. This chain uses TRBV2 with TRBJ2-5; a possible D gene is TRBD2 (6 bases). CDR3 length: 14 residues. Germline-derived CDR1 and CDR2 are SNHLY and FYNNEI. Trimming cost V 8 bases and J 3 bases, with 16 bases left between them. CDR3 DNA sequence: TGTGCCAGCTTCGTCGGGGGATACAAAGAGACCCAGTACTTC. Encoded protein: CASFVGGYKETQYF.

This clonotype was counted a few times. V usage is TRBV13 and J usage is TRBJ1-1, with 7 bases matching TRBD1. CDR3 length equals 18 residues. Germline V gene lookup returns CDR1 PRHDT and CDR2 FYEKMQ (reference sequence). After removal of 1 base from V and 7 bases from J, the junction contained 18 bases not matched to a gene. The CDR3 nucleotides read TGTGCCAGCAGCTTAGAGTCCGTTGTAGGCAGGGGACAGATTGAAGCTTTCTTT. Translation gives CASSLESVVGRGQIEAFF.

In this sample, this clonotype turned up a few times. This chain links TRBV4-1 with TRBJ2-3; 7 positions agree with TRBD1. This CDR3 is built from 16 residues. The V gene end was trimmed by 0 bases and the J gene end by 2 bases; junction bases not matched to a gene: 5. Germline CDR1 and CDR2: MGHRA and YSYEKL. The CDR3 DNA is TGCGCCAGCAGCCAAGACGGGACAGCTCACACAGATACGCAGTATTTT. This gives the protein CASSQDGTAHTDTQYF.